Shown below are 28 T cell receptor beta chains from a single sample sequenced in a study of blood T cell repertoires in COVID-19 (TCRdb year 2020). Library preparation was by the immunoSEQ multiplex PCR assay. TCRdb took this table from immuneACCESS and kept in-frame rearrangements with V and J called. Such tables lack part of the clones; where checked against another copy, unresolved V genes explain under half of the gap, and the rest is unexplained. For this sample the table gives 300,000 to 400,000 clones, of which about 89% were detected only once. The ten most abundant clones make up about 5% of the sample. Sequences were obtained from PBMCs or T cells enriched from blood (not recorded which). The receptor set was obtained from a man aged 60 to 69 who had recovered from COVID-19.

This chain uses TRBV9 with TRBJ2-3; D is perhaps TRBD1 (5 bases). From germline, CDR1 is SGDLS and CDR2 YYNGEE. The CDR3 is made up of 15 amino acids. With 0 bases removed from V and 4 bases from J, the gap between germline ends came to 12 bases. CDR3 region: CASSVEGARADTQYF. CDR3 coding DNA: TGTGCCAGCAGCGTAGAAGGGGCTCGTGCAGATACGCAGTATTTT.

This clone was found a few times. The V and J genes are TRBV15 and TRBJ1-4; no reliable D call. The germline gives CDR1 LNHNV, CDR2 YYDKDF (reference sequence). The CDR3 is 15 residues long. Trimming removed 3 bases from V and 0 bases from J, with 8 bases in between. CDR3 nucleotides: TGTGCCACCAGCAGTCTCGGGACAACTAATGAAAAACTGTTTTTT. Protein product: CATSSLGTTNEKLFF.

The gene calls are TRBV5-1 and TRBJ1-1; no clear D. Germline V gene sequence: CDR1 SGHRS, CDR2 YFSETQ. Trimming took off 2 bases at V and 0 bases at J, with 8 bases between the two ends. The CDR3 is 14 residues long. The CDR3 here is CASSFFELNTEAFF. Written as DNA, the CDR3 is TGCGCCAGCAGCTTTTTCGAGTTGAACACTGAAGCTTTCTTT. Combining the CDR3 with reference TRBV5-1 and TRBJ1-1 gives the whole variable domain KAGVTQTPRYLIKTRGQQVTLSCSPISGHRSVSWYQQTPGQGLQFLFEYFSETQRNKGNFPGRFSGRQFSNSRSEMNVSTLELGDSALYLCASSFFELNTEAFFGQGTRLTVV.

This clone has more than one count but fewer than ten. V and J are TRBV21-1 and TRBJ2-2; the D segment call TRBD1 is taken from the table without a DNA check. TRBV21-1 is annotated as a pseudogene. This CDR3 spans 16 amino acids. The CDR3 protein is CASSKVTGRVPGELFF. CDR3 sequence (DNA): TGTGCCAGCAGCAAAGTCACAGGGAGAGTTCCCGGGGAGCTGTTTTTT.

The rearrangement links TRBV7-9 to TRBJ2-7; a possible D gene is TRBD2 (6 bases). Germline V gene data show CDR1 as SEHNR and CDR2 as FQNEAQ (reference sequence). This CDR3 region has 15 residues. Deletions cut 5 bases from V and 5 bases from J, with 19 bases between. The CDR3 here is CASSQGAMEGHEQYF. The CDR3 DNA is TGTGCCAGCAGCCAAGGGGCGATGGAGGGCCACGAGCAGTACTTC.

The chain has TRBV27 and TRBJ2-7; D remains unclear. V was pared by 3 bases and J by 7 bases, with 19 bases between. The CDR3 covers 15 residues. The germline V gene encodes CDR1 MNHEY and CDR2 SMNVEV (reference sequence). The CDR3 region is CASSLLARPLREQYF. CDR3 coding DNA: TGTGCCAGCAGTTTGTTGGCACGTCCCCTCAGGGAGCAGTACTTC.

The rearrangement links TRBV9 to TRBJ1-4, with 8 bases matching TRBD1. Trimming took 2 bases from V and 6 from J; bases not matched to a gene: 9. CDR3 length equals 16 residues. Germline V CDR1 and CDR2: SGDLS, YYNGEE. The CDR3 region is CASSVGSRGRYEKLFF. As DNA, the CDR3 is TGTGCCAGCAGCGTGGGTAGCAGGGGGCGATATGAAAAACTGTTTTTT. Full variable domain (remainder filled in from reference TRBV9 and TRBJ1-4): DSGVTQTPKHLITATGQRVTLRCSPRSGDLSVYWYQQSLDQGLQFLIQYYNGEERAKGNILERFSAQQFPDLHSELNLSSLELGDSALYFCASSVGSRGRYEKLFFGSGTQLSVL.

This sequence joins TRBV5-1 and TRBJ2-5; 12 bases map to TRBD1. CDR3 length equals 15 residues. Trimming at V came to 0 bases and at J to 5 bases, leaving 2 bases not matched to a gene. CDR1 is SGHRS, CDR2 YFSETQ, per germline. The CDR3, as DNA: TGCGCCAGCAGCTTGGGGGACAGGGGGCCGGAGACCCAGTACTTC. It is translated as CASSLGDRGPETQYF.

The chain joins TRBV15 to TRBJ2-7, with D possibly matching TRBD2 (6 bases). V lost 1 base and J 4 bases, leaving 8 bases between the germline ends. CDR3 length: 13 residues. Germline lookup yields CDR1 LNHNV and CDR2 YYDKDF (reference sequence). CDR3 loop: CATSRVGGYEQYF. In nucleotides, the CDR3 is TGTGCCACCAGCAGAGTCGGAGGGTACGAGCAGTACTTC.

With regard to this clone: Without the conserved terminal phenylalanine or tryptophan, this CDR3 likely stems from a read error. Because the CDR3's place on the DNA is in doubt, the DNA is left out and the CDR3 is given as listed by TCRdb. The J gene is TRBJ2-7, the V gene TRBV7-3; TRBD1 is the table's D call, not checked against the DNA. Germline values: CDR1 SGHTA, CDR2 FQGTGA. Including both end residues, the CDR3 is 13 amino acids long. CDR3 region: CASSIYPTGGPSR.

This clone has a single count. This chain uses TRBV24-1 with TRBJ2-7; TRBD1 agrees at 7 bases. With V trimmed by 4 bases and J by 0 bases, 5 bases remained unmatched. This CDR3 is 15 amino acids long. The V gene's germline CDR1 is KGHDR and CDR2 SFDVKD. The CDR3 loop reads CATSETGHSSYEQYF. The CDR3 DNA is TGTGCCACCAGTGAGACAGGGCACAGCTCCTACGAGCAGTACTTC.

The chain employs TRBV29-1 and TRBJ1-2; D is undetermined. V was shortened by 2 bases and J by 0 bases, with 4 bases between the two germline ends. Germline values: CDR1 SQVTM, CDR2 ANQGSEA. The CDR3 spans 12 residues. As DNA, the CDR3 is TGCAGCGTTGAACCGGCTAACTATGGCTACACCTTC. Amino acid sequence: CSVEPANYGYTF.

The rearrangement uses TRBV3-1 (or the pseudogene TRBV3-2) and TRBJ2-7; TRBD2 matches at 7 bases. V was clipped by 5 bases and J by 6 bases; unmatched bases: 7. CDR1 LGHDT and CDR2 YNNKEL come from the germline V gene (reference sequence). The CDR3 has 13 amino acids. CDR3 residues: CASSSGGITEQYF. CDR3 bases: TGTGCCAGCAGCTCCGGGGGGATAACCGAGCAGTACTTC.

V gene TRBV6-1 combines with J gene TRBJ1-4, with D unresolved. The CDR3 length is 14 residues. The germline V gene encodes CDR1 MNHNS and CDR2 SASEGT. Trimming removed 1 base from V and 8 bases from J, with 11 bases in between. The CDR3 DNA reads TGTGCCAGCAGTGAAGTCGGGGAAAACGAAAAACTGTTTTTT. The encoded protein is CASSEVGENEKLFF.

The count of this clone is one. The V call is TRBV2, the J call TRBJ1-5, with 9 bases matching TRBD1. The CDR3 length is 15 residues. The V gene's germline CDR1 is SNHLY and CDR2 FYNNEI. J lost 4 bases, V lost 4 bases, and 5 bases had no gene match. This chain's CDR3 is CASSGDRAGNQPQHF. The CDR3 DNA reads as TGTGCCAGCAGTGGGGACAGGGCGGGAAATCAGCCCCAGCATTTT.

The gene calls are TRBV5-4 and TRBJ1-6; possibly TRBD1 for D (5 bases). Germline CDR1 reads SGHNT; CDR2 reads YYREEE (reference sequence). Trimming took off 3 bases at V and 7 bases at J, with 11 bases between the two ends. The CDR3 is made up of 14 amino acids. In DNA, the CDR3 is TGTGCCAGCAGCTCCACAGGAGGGAATTCACCCCTCCACTTT. Protein sequence: CASSSTGGNSPLHF.

J is TRBJ2-7 and V is TRBV6-2 or TRBV6-3, with a weak D call TRBD2 (5 bases). Germline-derived CDR1 and CDR2 are MNHEY and SVGEGT. This CDR3 has 12 amino acids. Trimming shortened V by 1 base and J by 6 bases, and 7 bases separated the two germline ends. In DNA form, the CDR3 reads TGTGCCAGCAGTTACTTAGCGTTCGAGCAGTACTTC. Translated, it gives CASSYLAFEQYF.

The chain has TRBV5-4 and TRBJ2-1; the match to TRBD2 covers 7 bases. Looked up from germline, CDR1 is SGHNT and CDR2 is YYREEE (reference sequence). Germline trimming cut 2 bases from V and 5 bases from J; bases unmatched to any gene: 7. This CDR3 region has 15 residues. The CDR3 here is CASSFGLELHNEQFF. Written as DNA, the CDR3 is TGTGCCAGCAGCTTCGGACTAGAGCTCCACAATGAGCAGTTCTTC. Using reference TRBV5-4 and TRBJ2-1 for the parts outside the CDR3, the full variable domain is ETGVTQSPTHLIKTRGQQVTLRCSSQSGHNTVSWYQQALGQGPQFIFQYYREEENGRGNFPPRFSGLQFPNYSSELNVNALELDDSALYLCASSFGLELHNEQFFGPGTRLTVL.

This chain joins TRBV5-5 and TRBJ1-5, with D possibly TRBD1 on 6 matching bases. Per the germline V gene, CDR1 is SGHKS and CDR2 is YYEKEE (reference sequence). Trimming pared 1 base from V and 7 bases from J, leaving 15 bases between. The CDR3 is made up of 15 amino acids. The CDR3 spells CASSLFTGIGQPQHF. In DNA form, the CDR3 reads TGTGCCAGCAGCTTGTTTACAGGGATCGGACAGCCCCAGCATTTT.

The CDR3 region has the DNA TGCAGCGAAATACTAGCGAGGAGTAACGGCGAGCAGTACTTC. Residues: CSEILARSNGEQYF. The gene calls are TRBV29-1 and TRBJ2-7, with 7 bases that match TRBD2. Germline V CDR1 and CDR2: SQVTM, ANQGSEA. The V gene end was trimmed by 7 bases and the J gene end by 6 bases; junction bases not matched to a gene: 15. There are 14 residues in the CDR3.

The rearrangement uses TRBV4-1 and TRBJ1-6; a possible D gene is TRBD1 (6 bases). The ends were cut back, 0 bases at V and 6 bases at J, with 6 bases in the middle. The CDR3 loop spans 14 amino acids. In germline, CDR1 is MGHRA, CDR2 YSYEKL. The CDR3 DNA sequence: TGCGCCAGCAGCCAAGAAGGGGGTAATTCACCCCTCCACTTT. As protein: CASSQEGGNSPLHF.

V and J are TRBV5-5 and TRBJ2-3, with TRBD2 matching over 7 bases. Germline V gives CDR1 SGHKS, CDR2 YYEKEE (reference sequence). V shed 7 bases, J shed 2 bases, and the junction held 4 bases outside the gene matches. The CDR3 has 13 residues. The CDR3 loop reads CASWEGFTDTQYF. The CDR3 DNA sequence: TGTGCCAGCTGGGAGGGTTTCACAGATACGCAGTATTTT.

A single count supports this clone. The V and J genes are TRBV18 and TRBJ1-6, with TRBD1 as a possible D gene (6 bases). CDR3 length: 14 amino acids. V dropped 6 bases and J dropped 10 bases, with 16 bases sitting between them. Germline V gene sequence: CDR1 KGHSH, CDR2 LQKENI. CDR3 amino acids: CASSVGAGHSPLHF. The CDR3 DNA follows: TGTGCCAGCTCCGTGGGGGCGGGTCACTCACCCCTCCACTTT. Based on the CDR3 plus reference TRBV18 and TRBJ1-6, the full variable domain is NAGVMQNPRHLVRRRGQEARLRCSPMKGHSHVYWYRQLPEEGLKFMVYLQKENIIDESGMPKERFSAEFPKEGPSILRIQQVVRGDSAAYFCASSVGAGHSPLHFGNGTRLTVT.

This chain uses TRBV28 with TRBJ2-5; a weak D match, TRBD1 (5 bases). Germline-derived CDR1 and CDR2 are MDHEN and SYDVKM. V shed 8 bases and J shed 1 base, with 11 bases lying between them. The CDR3 covers 13 residues. CDR3 region: CASLPGPQETQYF. The CDR3 DNA is TGTGCCAGCTTACCAGGGCCCCAAGAGACCCAGTACTTC.

This rearrangement joins TRBV5-5 to TRBJ1-1; 7 nucleotides agree with TRBD1. V lost 0 bases to trimming and J lost 0 bases; unmatched junction nucleotides: 2. The CDR3 runs 15 residues. The germline gives CDR1 SGHKS, CDR2 YYEKEE (reference sequence). The DNA for the CDR3 is TGTGCCAGCAGCTTGGAGGGGGCGATGAACACTGAAGCTTTCTTT. This encodes CASSLEGAMNTEAFF. The complete variable domain, with remaining parts taken from reference TRBV5-5 and TRBJ1-1, reads DAGVTQSPTHLIKTRGQQVTLRCSPISGHKSVSWYQQVLGQGPQFIFQYYEKEERGRGNFPDRFSARQFPNYSSELNVNALLLGDSALYLCASSLEGAMNTEAFFGQGTRLTVV.

The chain joins TRBV15 to TRBJ2-5; D is unclear. V was shortened by 3 bases and J by 5 bases, with 7 bases between the two germline ends. Germline V CDR1 and CDR2: LNHNV, YYDKDF (reference sequence). CDR3 length: 12 residues. The CDR3: CATSSRWETQYF. Here the CDR3 DNA reads TGTGCCACCAGCAGTCGGTGGGAGACCCAGTACTTC.

The chain combines TRBV10-3 with TRBJ1-6, with 11 bases identical to TRBD1. With V trimmed by 3 bases and J by 10 bases, 8 bases remained unmatched. The CDR3 is 16 residues long. Germline loops: CDR1 ENHRY, CDR2 SYGVKD. For the CDR3, the DNA is TGTGCCATCAGTGATTCGCTAGGGACAGGGGGATCACCCCTCCACTTT. It is translated as CAISDSLGTGGSPLHF.

CDR3 loop: CAWSSGQVHEQYF. CDR3 nucleotides: TGTGCCTGGAGTTCCGGACAGGTACACGAGCAGTACTTC. The chain has TRBV30 and TRBJ2-7, with TRBD1 matching over 7 bases. CDR1 and CDR2 (germline): GTSNPN, SVGIG (reference sequence). There are 13 residues in the CDR3. J was trimmed by 5 bases and V by 2 bases; bases with no gene match: 6.